One and the same sample provided the 14 T cell receptor beta chains below, sequenced in a study of T cell repertoires in cytomegalovirus infection. Each CDR3 protein is one row after TCRdb ran MiXCR on the reads. This sample has 510,000 or so distinct CDR3 sequences, with more than 25% found just once. The sequencing input was PBMCs. The receptors derive from a human donor in good health (CMV status not recorded). Some clones in this sample may be carry-over from other donors' samples.

The chain is built from TRBV5-1 and TRBJ1-2; 8 nucleotides line up with TRBD1. CDR1 SGHRS and CDR2 YFSETQ come from the germline V gene. The CDR3 consists of 14 residues. V trimming: 4 bases; J trimming: 3 bases; junction bases outside the gene matches: 5. Here the CDR3 DNA reads TGCGCCAGCAGCAGATCGACAGGGGACTATGGCTACACCTTC. Residues: CASSRSTGDYGYTF.

This clonotype turned up a few times. This rearrangement joins TRBV6-2 or TRBV6-3 to TRBJ2-7; 11 nucleotides line up with TRBD2. The CDR3 is 17 residues long. The trim removed 6 bases at V and 0 bases at J, leaving 10 bases unmatched. Germline CDR1 MNHEY, CDR2 SVGEGT. CDR3 bases: TGTGCCAGCAGGGGGCTAGCGGGAGGCGATAGCTCCTACGAGCAGTACGTC. It codes for CASRGLAGGDSSYEQYV.

This sequence joins TRBV20-1 and TRBJ2-2; the match to TRBD2 covers 10 bases. Germline V gene lookup returns CDR1 DFQATT and CDR2 SNEGSKA (reference sequence). The J segment lost 6 bases and the V segment lost 0 bases, leaving 4 bases of the junction unmatched. This CDR3 spans 15 amino acids. CDR3 nucleotides: TGCAGTGCTAGAGATCTAGCGGGAGAGGCCGGGGAGCTGTTTTTT. This gives the protein CSARDLAGEAGELFF.

The table lists this clonotype with a few counts. CDR3 nucleotide sequence: TGCGCCAGCAGCCAAGTCAGGGGGACAGTAAATAACTATGGCTACACCTTC. It encodes CASSQVRGTVNNYGYTF. The J gene is TRBJ1-2, the V gene TRBV4-3; 7 nucleotides align to TRBD1. The CDR3 covers 17 residues. V lost 1 base and J lost 1; bases outside the gene matches: 9. The germline V gene has CDR1 LGHNA and CDR2 YSLEER.

The J gene is TRBJ2-7, the V gene TRBV6-2 or TRBV6-3; D gene uncertain. Germline CDR1 MNHEY, CDR2 SVGEGT. V lost 6 bases and J lost 6, with 9 bases in between. CDR3 size: 11 residues. The CDR3 spells CASSLRSEQYF. CDR3 DNA sequence: TGTGCCAGCAGCTTGCGGTCCGAGCAGTACTTC.

This clonotype was observed many times. This rearrangement joins TRBV7-6 to TRBJ1-1; a weak D match, TRBD1 (6 bases). Deletions cut 1 base from V and 5 bases from J, with 11 bases between. The CDR3 is 14 amino acids. Germline V CDR1 and CDR2: SGHVS, FNYEAQ. The CDR3 sequence is CASSLGRGGTEAFF. For the CDR3, the DNA is TGTGCCAGCAGCTTAGGCAGGGGTGGGACTGAAGCTTTCTTT.

This chain links TRBV28 with TRBJ2-3, with 7 nucleotides matching TRBD2. The CDR3 covers 12 residues. Germline values: CDR1 MDHEN, CDR2 SYDVKM. Here the CDR3 DNA reads TGTGCTAGCGGGCTTAGCACAGATACGCAGTATTTT. This translates into CASGLSTDTQYF.

The chain combines TRBV15 with TRBJ2-1; no clear D gene. V was trimmed by 1 base and J by 2 bases, leaving 9 bases between them. Germline loops: CDR1 LNHNV, CDR2 YYDKDF (reference sequence). CDR3 size: 15 residues. CDR3 amino acids: CATSRVAVAYNEQFF. For the CDR3, the DNA is TGTGCCACCAGCAGAGTGGCAGTAGCCTACAATGAGCAGTTCTTC.

This sequence joins TRBV30 and TRBJ1-5; D is undetermined. This CDR3 has 14 residues. Trimming took 0 bases from V and 3 from J, leaving 9 bases between them. Germline CDR1 and CDR2: GTSNPN and SVGIG (reference sequence). In nucleotides, the CDR3 is TGTGCCTGGAGTGTACGTCAGAACAATCAGCCCCAGCATTTT. Encoded protein: CAWSVRQNNQPQHF.

This clonotype showed up many times. The chain has TRBV7-2 and TRBJ2-7; D is unresolved. V was cut by 5 bases and J by 2 bases, with 7 bases left in between. The CDR3 length is 12 residues. The germline V gene has CDR1 SGHTA and CDR2 FQGNSA. CDR3 coding DNA: TGTGCCAGCAGCCGGACCGCCTACGAGCAGTACTTC. Amino acids: CASSRTAYEQYF.

The chain joins TRBV15 to TRBJ1-5; D is undetermined. V gave up 0 bases and J gave up 7 bases, with 16 bases separating them. CDR3 length: 16 amino acids. Germline V lookup: CDR1 LNHNV, CDR2 YYDKDF (reference sequence). CDR3 coding DNA: TGTGCCACCAGCAGAGATCACGCGGCCCCTCACCAGCCCCAGCATTTT. Translating it yields CATSRDHAAPHQPQHF.

This clonotype was counted a few times. The V gene is TRBV7-9, the J gene TRBJ2-3; TRBD2 aligns across 7 bases. With 5 bases clipped from V and 5 bases from J, the junction kept 16 bases outside the gene matches. This CDR3 is built from 17 residues. Germline lookup yields CDR1 SEHNR and CDR2 FQNEAQ (reference sequence). Here the CDR3 DNA reads TGTGCCAGCAGCCCCCCGATGGGCGGGAGATTGAGAGATACGCAGTATTTT. This codes for CASSPPMGGRLRDTQYF.

This clonotype was picked up a small number of times. The rearrangement links TRBV12-3 or TRBV12-4 to TRBJ1-4, with 9 bases aligning to TRBD1. Trimming took 8 bases from V and 4 from J; bases not matched to a gene: 11. This CDR3 has 16 amino acids. CDR3 sequence (DNA): TGTGCCAGCGGGGGACAGGGAATCAATGTTAATGAAAAACTGTTTTTT. Translation: CASGGQGINVNEKLFF.

The chain recombines TRBV2 with TRBJ2-5, with TRBD1 identical over 8 bases. Germline lookup yields CDR1 SNHLY and CDR2 FYNNEI. With 5 bases clipped from V and 3 bases from J, the junction kept 5 bases outside the gene matches. The CDR3 is made up of 14 amino acids. This chain's CDR3 is CASSRRQGKETQYF. The CDR3 DNA reads TGTGCCAGCAGTAGGCGACAGGGGAAAGAGACCCAGTACTTC.